This passage covers 15 T cell receptor beta chains from one sample sequenced in a study of control samples from healthy donors and cancer patients. The repertoire was sequenced with immunoSEQ multiplex PCR; TCRdb's copy has only in-frame clones and lacks some. Here the sample spans approximately 140,000 clones, over 85% being singletons. The sequenced sample was blood. The receptors shown here come from a man aged 25 to 40 in good health.

The chain couples TRBV6-5 to TRBJ2-6, with unresolved D. This CDR3 region has 16 residues. Germline loops: CDR1 MNHEY, CDR2 SVGAGI. The V and J ends lost 2 bases and 0 bases respectively, with 8 bases between them. The DNA for the CDR3 is TGTGCCAGCAGTTACGAAGGAGTCTCTGGGGCCAACGTCCTGACTTTC. Translating it yields CASSYEGVSGANVLTF.

The V and J genes are TRBV27 and TRBJ1-4; the match to TRBD1 covers 9 bases. The germline gives CDR1 MNHEY, CDR2 SMNVEV (reference sequence). J lost 10 bases, V lost 5 bases, and 11 bases had no gene match. This CDR3 is 15 amino acids long. CDR3 nucleotide sequence: TGTGCCAGCAGTGCGCAAACAGGGGGCCATGGAAAACTGTTTTTT. Translating it yields CASSAQTGGHGKLFF.

The chain employs TRBV6-5 and TRBJ2-7, with TRBD1 as a possible D gene (5 bases). Germline lookup yields CDR1 MNHEY and CDR2 SVGAGI. Trimming cost V 6 bases and J 3 bases, with 9 bases left between them. The CDR3 consists of 12 residues. The CDR3 DNA is TGTGCCAGCAGCAGGGATAGCTACGAGCAGTACTTC. Residues: CASSRDSYEQYF.

Written as DNA, the CDR3 is TGTGCCAGCAGCCGACTTCCTGAGCGTCACAATGAGCAGTTCTTC. Translating it yields CASSRLPERHNEQFF. The chain couples TRBV5-5 to TRBJ2-1; D remains unclear. This CDR3 comprises 15 residues. Trimming left V 4 bases short and J 5 bases short, with 16 bases between. Germline V gene data show CDR1 as SGHKS and CDR2 as YYEKEE (reference sequence).

The chain employs TRBV3-1 (or the pseudogene TRBV3-2) and TRBJ2-1; no clear D gene. Germline CDR1 and CDR2: LGHDT and YNNKEL (reference sequence). The V end was cut by 4 bases, the J end by 4 bases, with 5 bases between. The CDR3 totals 12 residues. The CDR3 sequence is CASSPRYNEQFF. The CDR3 DNA reads TGTGCCAGCAGCCCCCGATACAATGAGCAGTTCTTC.

The chain couples TRBV30 to TRBJ1-2, with D possibly matching TRBD1 (6 bases). The length of the CDR3 is 17 residues. The V gene lost 4 bases and the J gene lost 0 bases, with 21 bases spanning the gap. Germline V CDR1 and CDR2: GTSNPN, SVGIG (reference sequence). The CDR3 loop reads CAWTEVAGGQANYGYTF. For the CDR3, the DNA is TGTGCCTGGACCGAAGTAGCTGGGGGCCAAGCTAACTATGGCTACACCTTC.

V gene TRBV19 combines with J gene TRBJ2-2; D possibly corresponds to TRBD2 (6 bases). V lost 4 bases, J lost 4 bases, and 13 bases lay in between. This CDR3 is 15 amino acids long. Germline CDR1 LNHDA, CDR2 SQIVND (reference sequence). The CDR3 DNA reads TGTGCCAGTAGTACTTTCGGGAGTGTCACCGGGGAGCTGTTTTTT. Protein sequence: CASSTFGSVTGELFF. Full variable domain (missing parts from reference TRBV19 and TRBJ2-2): DGGITQSPKYLFRKEGQNVTLSCEQNLNHDAMYWYRQDPGQGLRLIYYSQIVNDFQKGDIAEGYSVSREKKESFPLTVTSAQKNPTAFYLCASSTFGSVTGELFFGEGSRLTVL.

This chain joins TRBV20-1 and TRBJ2-3; D call uncertain. Germline V CDR1 and CDR2: DFQATT, SNEGSKA (reference sequence). Trimming cost V 5 bases and J 4 bases, with 7 bases left between them. There are 11 residues in the CDR3. CDR3 sequence: CSADTSDTQYF. The CDR3 coding sequence is TGCAGTGCTGACACGTCAGATACGCAGTATTTT.

The V call is TRBV19, the J call TRBJ2-7; 11 bases map to TRBD2. The germline V gene encodes CDR1 LNHDA and CDR2 SQIVND (reference sequence). Trimming at V came to 4 bases and at J to 3 bases, leaving 2 bases not matched to a gene. The CDR3 is 14 amino acids. CDR3 amino acids: CASSTTSGSYEQYF. CDR3 DNA: TGTGCCAGTAGTACTACTAGCGGGAGCTACGAGCAGTACTTC.

This clone was counted once. The chain employs TRBV11-2 and TRBJ2-1; 9 bases line up with TRBD2. V dropped 4 bases and J dropped 6; count of bases not matched to a gene: 7. Germline V gene data show CDR1 as SGHAT and CDR2 as FQNNGV. The CDR3 is 15 residues long. CDR3: CASSSLAGRFNEQFF. CDR3 sequence (DNA): TGTGCCAGCAGCTCACTAGCGGGCCGCTTCAATGAGCAGTTCTTC. Supplemented by reference TRBV11-2 and TRBJ2-1, the full variable domain reads EAGVAQSPRYKIIEKRQSVAFWCNPISGHATLYWYQQILGQGPKLLIQFQNNGVVDDSQLPKDRFSAERLKGVDSTLKIQPAKLEDSAVYLCASSSLAGRFNEQFFGPGTRLTVL.

This clone was detected once. V is TRBV5-1 and J is TRBJ1-1, with 7 bases fitting TRBD1. Per the germline V gene, CDR1 is SGHRS and CDR2 is YFSETQ. The trim removed 4 bases at V and 1 base at J, leaving 4 bases unmatched. The CDR3 extends over 14 amino acids. CDR3 DNA sequence: TGCGCCAGCAGCACCGGGACAGAGAACACTGAAGCTTTCTTT. Translation: CASSTGTENTEAFF.

V and J are TRBV6-5 and TRBJ2-3; no definite D call. The CDR3 covers 14 residues. The V gene's germline CDR1 is MNHEY and CDR2 SVGAGI. V was trimmed by 6 bases and J by 10 bases, leaving 20 bases between them. The chain's CDR3 is CASSASTTDPSQYF. The CDR3 nucleotides read TGTGCCAGCAGCGCCAGTACGACTGACCCCTCGCAGTATTTT.

The sample holds a few counts of this clone. V is TRBV28 and J is TRBJ2-6; D remains unclear. Germline CDR1 reads MDHEN; CDR2 reads SYDVKM. This CDR3 contains 16 residues. Between the trimmed V and J ends, which lost 7 bases and 0 bases, there was a span of 13 bases. CDR3 protein: CASTPSPVSGANVLTF. The CDR3 coding sequence is TGTGCCAGCACCCCCTCGCCAGTCTCTGGGGCCAACGTCCTGACTTTC.

This clone was picked up one time. The chain uses TRBV5-4 and TRBJ1-4, with D uncertain. Trimming removed 2 bases from V and 8 bases from J, with 13 bases in between. CDR1 and CDR2 (germline): SGHNT, YYREEE (reference sequence). The CDR3 has 14 residues. CDR3 loop: CASSFREGKEKLFF. The CDR3 DNA follows: TGTGCCAGCAGCTTTAGAGAGGGAAAAGAAAAACTGTTTTTT.

This clone was picked up a small number of times. This chain joins TRBV15 and TRBJ2-7; TRBD2 agrees at 7 bases. The CDR3 extends over 15 amino acids. The junction had 6 bases not matched to a gene; V was cut back by 2 bases and J by 2 bases. The germline gives CDR1 LNHNV, CDR2 YYDKDF (reference sequence). The CDR3, as DNA: TGTGCCACCAGCAGACCGGACGGGAGGACCTACGAGCAGTACTTC. This translates into CATSRPDGRTYEQYF.